This TCR beta chain was recorded in a study of blood T cells in healthy people across ages. A few counts support this clonotype. Trimming at V came to 8 bases and at J to 3 bases, leaving 15 bases not matched to a gene. The CDR3 is 19 residues long. Germline lookup yields CDR1 MNHNS and CDR2 SASEGT. A second PCR of roughly 7 to 11 cycles used a sample-barcoded 5' primer and a J-beta primer mix. From the 5' RACE reads, TCRdb called clonotypes with MiXCR, one entry per CDR3 protein. The table includes 1.5 million to 2 million distinct CDR3 sequences, approximately 28% detected once. This receptor was taken from a woman in her 30s in good health. Sample: blood. The chain uses TRBV6-1 and TRBJ2-3; 15 bases align to TRBD2. CDR3: CASLYPYGTSGGLTDTQYF. The CDR3 bases are TGTGCCAGCCTGTACCCGTACGGGACTAGCGGGGGGTTGACAGATACGCAGTATTTT.